This T cell receptor (beta chain) came from a study of glioma-infiltrating T cells. Amplification of TCR alpha and beta CDR3 regions from RNA used iRepertoire nested multiplex PCR. Each CDR3 protein gets one entry after TCRdb re-called the multiplex PCR reads with MiXCR. The profile covers 300,000 to 400,000 distinct CDR3 sequences, with 41% appearing a single time and 9.5% to 15% taken by the ten largest. This sequence originates from a human donor with low-grade glioma or glioblastoma, undergoing nonglioma brain surgery, or in good health (not recorded which). Sequencing used glioma tissue, nonneoplastic brain tissue, or PBMCs (not recorded which).

The CDR3 region is CASSIPGAPSQHF. For the CDR3, the DNA is TGTGCCAGTAGCATCCCGGGGGCTCCGTCCCAGCATTTT. The V gene is TRBV19, the J gene TRBJ1-5, with TRBD1 as a possible D gene (6 bases). The CDR3 is made up of 13 amino acids. Germline loops: CDR1 LNHDA, CDR2 SQIVND (reference sequence). V lost 6 bases and J lost 11, with 17 bases in between.